This TCR beta chain originates from a study of regulatory T cells in long-lasting Graves disease. Germline-derived CDR1 and CDR2 are SNHLY and FYNNEI. This CDR3 is built from 17 residues. Trimming stripped 4 bases from V and 1 base from J, with 16 bases between. Building the TCR beta libraries relied on iRepertoire HTBI primers, and CDR3 regions underwent Arm-PCR. TCRdb redid the calling of the multiplex PCR reads with MiXCR, one entry per CDR3 protein. Here the sample spans over 350,000 distinct CDR3 sequences, less than 15% being singletons. Described time point: newly diagnosed GD, antithyroid drugs for less than 3 months. PBMC-derived RNA was used for the TCR library. This clonotype was recorded at least ten times. Its antigen is undetermined. Study results and caveats: Graves' patients with persistent disease showed TCR diversity lower than patients newly diagnosed.

The same sample was also studied in work on T cells in Graves' hyperthyroidism and ophthalmopathy. That report notes: HTBI primers were the set used in a first-round RT-PCR of the TCR CDR3. Among clonotypes expanded in thyroid above 0.001, most were also found in blood.

The rearrangement links TRBV2 to TRBJ2-2; D remains ambiguous. This receptor was taken from a woman in her forties or fifties with Graves disease. The sample in question was peripheral blood mononuclear cells (PBMCs), obtained at new diagnosis, from a patient treated with antithyroid drugs. In DNA, the CDR3 is TGTGCCAGCAGTGCCTTTGATCGTCGCCTGAACACCGGGGAGCTGTTTTTT. It codes for CASSAFDRRLNTGELFF.